Here is one T cell receptor (beta chain) with its context. The sample comes from a study of OX40 agonist ivuxolimab in advanced cancers. Only in-frame clones appear in the TCRdb table, and some are missing; sequencing was by immunoSEQ multiplex PCR. The sample has roughly 90,000 clones; just over 90% are singletons. The receptor was isolated from an adult with an advanced solid tumor such as melanoma, head and neck, liver or kidney cancer. Sequenced here: CD4+ or CD8+ T cells sorted from blood, sampled in a trial of the OX40 agonist ivuxolimab.

The CDR3 DNA sequence: TGTGCCAGCAGCTTGGGACAGGGGAAAGGGGAGACCCAGTACTTC. The encoded protein is CASSLGQGKGETQYF. The gene calls are TRBV7-6 and TRBJ2-5; 10 bases match TRBD1. J lost 5 bases, V lost 3 bases, and 6 bases had no gene match. This CDR3 contains 15 residues. Germline V CDR1 and CDR2: SGHVS, FNYEAQ.